The clone carrying this TCR beta chain was observed at least ten times. Antigen: not known. Presence of unique molecular identifiers characterized the TCR beta cDNA libraries. TCRdb re-derived calls from the PCR reads in MiXCR, one entry per CDR3 protein. The data contain about 200,000 distinct CDR3 sequences, 25% to 30% of them singletons. The CDR3 has 18 residues. The ends were cut back, 7 bases at V and 4 bases at J, with 29 bases in the middle. This record comes from a study of post-analysis software for immune sequencing data. General observations from the study: Compared with controls, patients had more of about 5 TRBV segments, including TRBV5-6, TRBV5-1 and TRBV20-1.

This receptor was taken from a girl under 18 with multiple sclerosis. This chain joins TRBV12-3 or TRBV12-4 and TRBJ2-7, with D perhaps matching TRBD2 (6 bases). Input material: blood. The CDR3 DNA reads as TGTGCCAGCACAAAGACCCAAAGACCGGGACGGGGGAGATACGAGCAGTACTTC. The encoded protein is CASTKTQRPGRGRYEQYF.